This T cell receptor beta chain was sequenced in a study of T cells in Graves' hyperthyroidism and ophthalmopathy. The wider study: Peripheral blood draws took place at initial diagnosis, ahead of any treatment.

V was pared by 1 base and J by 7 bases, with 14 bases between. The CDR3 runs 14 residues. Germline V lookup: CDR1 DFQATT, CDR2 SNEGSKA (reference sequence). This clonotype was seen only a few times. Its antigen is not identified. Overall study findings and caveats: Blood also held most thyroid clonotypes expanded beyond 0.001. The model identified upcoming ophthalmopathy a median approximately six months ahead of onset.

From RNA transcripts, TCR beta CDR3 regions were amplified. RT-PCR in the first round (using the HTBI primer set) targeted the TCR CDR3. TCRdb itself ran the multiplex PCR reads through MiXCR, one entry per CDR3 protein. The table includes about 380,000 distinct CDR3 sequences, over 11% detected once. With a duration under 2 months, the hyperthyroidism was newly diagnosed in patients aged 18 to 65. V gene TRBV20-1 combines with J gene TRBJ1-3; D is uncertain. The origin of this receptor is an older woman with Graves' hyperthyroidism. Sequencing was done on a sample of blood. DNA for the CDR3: TGCAGTGCTAGAGGGGTAGGAGCCTGGAACACCATATATTTT. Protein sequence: CSARGVGAWNTIYF.